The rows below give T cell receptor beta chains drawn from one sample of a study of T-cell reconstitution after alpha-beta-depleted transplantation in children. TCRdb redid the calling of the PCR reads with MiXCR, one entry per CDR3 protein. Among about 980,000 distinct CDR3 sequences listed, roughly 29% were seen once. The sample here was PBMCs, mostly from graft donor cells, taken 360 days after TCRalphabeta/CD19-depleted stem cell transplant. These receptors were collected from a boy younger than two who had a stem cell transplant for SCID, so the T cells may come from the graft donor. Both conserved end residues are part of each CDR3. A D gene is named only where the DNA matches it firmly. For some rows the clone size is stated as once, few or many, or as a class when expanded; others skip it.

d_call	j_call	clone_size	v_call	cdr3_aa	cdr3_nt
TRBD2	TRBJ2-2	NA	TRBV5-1	CASSLTSGRTGELFF	TGCGCCAGCAGCTTAACTAGCGGACGCACCGGGGAGCTGTTTTTT
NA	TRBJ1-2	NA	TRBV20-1	CSARGGYGLNYGYTF	TGCAGTGCTAGAGGCGGGTACGGGCTGAACTATGGCTACACCTTC
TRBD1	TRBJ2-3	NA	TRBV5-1	CASCRGQAVTDTQYF	TGCGCCAGCTGCAGGGGACAGGCGGTCACAGATACGCAGTATTTT
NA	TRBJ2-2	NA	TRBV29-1	CSGKDREATGELFF	TGCAGCGGAAAAGACAGGGAGGCGACCGGGGAGCTGTTTTTT
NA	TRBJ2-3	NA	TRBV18	CASSPPRLPIYTQYF	TGTGCCAGCTCACCCCCGAGACTGCCCATTTATACGCAGTATTTT
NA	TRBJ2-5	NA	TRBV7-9	CASSLRGNSTQETQYF	TGTGCCAGCAGCCTTAGGGGCAACAGCACGCAAGAGACCCAGTACTTC
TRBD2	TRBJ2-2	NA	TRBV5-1	CASSLTSGAANTGELFF	TGCGCCAGCAGCTTGACTAGCGGGGCCGCGAACACCGGGGAGCTGTTTTTT
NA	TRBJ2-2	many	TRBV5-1	CASSLALGWSDTGELFF	TGCGCCAGCAGCTTGGCCCTGGGTTGGAGCGACACCGGGGAGCTGTTTTTT
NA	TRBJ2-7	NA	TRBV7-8	CASSSANTGNHEQYF	TGTGCCAGCAGCTCCGCCAACACAGGGAATCACGAGCAGTACTTC
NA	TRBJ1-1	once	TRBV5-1	CASSPQGPSVEAFF	TGCGCCAGCAGTCCCCAGGGGCCGTCCGTCGAAGCTTTCTTT
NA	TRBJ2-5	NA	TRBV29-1	CSVRAGKVMYGTQYF	TGCAGCGTGCGGGCCGGGAAAGTCATGTATGGGACCCAGTACTTC
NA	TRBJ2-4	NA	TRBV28	CAISLAKNIQYF	TGTGCCATCTCTCTGGCCAAAAACATTCAGTACTTC
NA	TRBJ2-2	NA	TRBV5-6	CASRPPGPNTGELFF	TGTGCCAGCAGACCCCCAGGCCCCAACACCGGGGAGCTGTTTTTT
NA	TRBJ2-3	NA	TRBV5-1	CASSGLADTQYF	TGCGCCAGCAGCGGGTTAGCAGATACGCAGTATTTT
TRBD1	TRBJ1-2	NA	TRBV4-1	CASSQDGRDRGGYTF	TGCGCCAGCAGCCAAGATGGCCGGGACAGGGGCGGCTACACCTTC
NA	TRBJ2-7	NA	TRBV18	CASSPIGGGASYEQYF	TGTGCCAGCTCACCCATAGGTGGCGGGGCGAGCTACGAGCAGTACTTC
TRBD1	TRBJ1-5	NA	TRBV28	CASSSRTGRWPQHF	TGTGCCAGCAGTTCCCGGACAGGGCGTTGGCCCCAGCATTTT
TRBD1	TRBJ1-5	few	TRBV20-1	CSARKGASSNQPQHF	TGCAGTGCTAGGAAGGGGGCTAGTAGCAATCAGCCCCAGCATTTT
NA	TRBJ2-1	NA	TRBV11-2	CASSLDTTVTSYNEQFF	TGTGCCAGCAGCTTAGATACGACTGTCACATCCTACAATGAGCAGTTCTTC
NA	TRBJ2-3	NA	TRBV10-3	CAISAGTSTDTQYF	TGTGCCATCAGTGCCGGGACAAGCACAGATACGCAGTATTTT
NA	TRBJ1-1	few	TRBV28	CASMAGGMNTEAFF	TGTGCCAGCATGGCCGGAGGGATGAACACTGAAGCTTTCTTT
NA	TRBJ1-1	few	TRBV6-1	CASRTDSRNTEAFF	TGTGCCAGCAGGACCGACTCCCGGAACACTGAAGCTTTCTTT
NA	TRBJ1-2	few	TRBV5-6	CASSLKQGYTF	TGTGCCAGCAGCTTGAAACAGGGCTACACCTTC
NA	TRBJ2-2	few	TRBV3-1	CASSQDWTSGCCTGELFF	TGTGCCAGCAGCCAAGATTGGACGTCGGGGTGTTGCACCGGGGAGCTGTTTTTT
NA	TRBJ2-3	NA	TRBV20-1	CSARTTPTSTDTQYF	TGCAGTGCTAGGACTACACCAACTAGCACAGATACGCAGTATTTT
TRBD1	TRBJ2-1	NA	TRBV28	CASIRGQSSYNEQFF	TGTGCCAGCATCCGGGGACAGAGTTCCTACAATGAGCAGTTCTTC
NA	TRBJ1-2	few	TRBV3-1	CASRRHRTTGGYTF	TGTGCCAGCAGACGCCACAGGACAACGGGTGGCTACACCTTC
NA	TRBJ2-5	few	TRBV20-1	CSARTGSGTQYF	TGCAGTGCTAGAACGGGGAGTGGGACCCAGTACTTC
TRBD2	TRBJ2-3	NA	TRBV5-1	CASSRGGPGTDTQYF	TGCGCCAGCAGCCGGGGGGGGCCTGGCACAGATACGCAGTATTTT
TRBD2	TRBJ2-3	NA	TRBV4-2	CASSHLAGGPDTQYF	TGTGCCAGCAGCCATTTAGCGGGGGGGCCGGATACGCAGTATTTT
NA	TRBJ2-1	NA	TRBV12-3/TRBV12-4	CASSFRVAYNEQFF	TGTGCCAGCAGTTTCAGGGTGGCCTACAATGAGCAGTTCTTC
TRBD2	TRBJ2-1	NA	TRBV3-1	CASSQGFRSGGAREQFF	TGTGCCAGCAGCCAAGGTTTTCGAAGCGGGGGGGCCCGGGAGCAGTTCTTC
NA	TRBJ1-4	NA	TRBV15	CATSGRRTTNEKLFF	TGTGCCACCAGCGGACGAAGGACAACTAATGAAAAACTGTTTTTT
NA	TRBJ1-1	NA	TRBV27	CASSFRPRLEAFF	TGTGCCAGCAGTTTTCGGCCCAGATTAGAAGCTTTCTTT
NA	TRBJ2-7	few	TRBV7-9	CASSLKFPGMGHEQYF	TGTGCCAGCAGCTTAAAGTTCCCGGGGATGGGCCACGAGCAGTACTTC
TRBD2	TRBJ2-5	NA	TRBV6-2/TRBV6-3	CASSYPLPGGLISGETQYF	TGTGCCAGCAGTTACCCCCTCCCGGGGGGGTTAATATCGGGAGAGACCCAGTACTTC